This T cell receptor beta chain stems from a study of cytomegalovirus exposure and HLA in healthy donors (TCRdb year 2017). At the level of the whole study: An earlier analysis of a few hundred of the donors reported 250 to 300 Gb of sequence data and some 110 million unique TCR beta sequences obtained from about 179 million T cells. The study aimed to test whether cataloging public T cell receptors could reveal signatures of past pathogen exposure. Alongside the repertoire data, information on donor age, sex, ethnicity and CMV serostatus was compiled. Genome-wide SNP genotypes for about 55% of the roughly 670 donors were used in a later genetic analysis, which treated that subset as a discovery cohort. In addition to the first cohort of 666 subjects, a separate validation cohort of 120 different subjects was used. Every repertoire in the discovery cohort had been generated on one and the same sequencing platform. To decide whether each TCR beta V gene segment behaved as functional or pseudogenic, an earlier analysis of fewer than 750 of the donors relied on high-throughput TCR beta sequencing. An early release that covered several hundred HLA-typed donors contained around 300 gigabases of sequencing data and approximately 85 million unique TCR sequences. The study combined high-throughput TCR immunosequencing, statistical association of individual TCRs with disease status, and machine learning to predict cytomegalovirus infection status. Among about 410 genotyped donors of the cohort, an average of around 220,000 unique TCR beta nucleotide sequences was sequenced per donor, of which roughly 17% were non-productive. The genetic ancestry cluster associated with self-reported Caucasian donors included about 84% of the roughly 360 genotyped donors. Both class I and class II loci were covered by HLA typing, at four-digit resolution. Typing coverage differed by locus: A, B, C, DRB1 and DQB1 were typed in about 620-640 donors, DQA1 in about 560, DPA1 in some 610, and DPB1 in around 440. About 5 DR-DQ haplotypes were handled as single units for association and clustering, since linkage in the cohort was strong. The later analysis used no new phenotypic data to find candidate immune exposures, relying instead on TCR beta sequences and their occurrence across donors. The T cell repertoires of around 730 subjects were profiled by immunosequencing and related to cytomegalovirus serostatus. In a later analysis, previously published TCR beta repertoires from 666 donors were re-analyzed and high-resolution HLA genotyping was added so that TCR occurrence patterns could be studied. General study outcomes and caveats: While some public TCRs were present in many individuals, most TCR sequences turned up only very rarely across donors. In a later analysis, TCR association rates were found to vary across HLA loci, with the most associated TCRs seen for DRB1 alleles and the fewest for HLA-C alleles. A later genetic analysis associated a missense DCLRE1C variant with V-gene and J-gene trimming of TCR beta chains, and an independent cohort replicated the association. A later genetic analysis reported fewer N-insertions in productive TCRs among donors in an Asian-associated ancestry cluster than the roughly 700-donor mean. The sequencing pipeline was judged likely to have produced a cluster of highly shared sequence variants as a technical artifact. Some IMGT-functional V segments, including TRBV6-2 and TRBV6-3, could not be distinguished by the 87-base-pair reads and were therefore excluded. HLA typing was unavailable for some donors at each locus, so association tests used only the typed subset. A later analysis found that most CMV-associated TCR beta chains appeared HLA-restricted, with HLA associations seemingly driven largely by CMV exposure. It was suggested by the authors that the approach could potentially be generalized to other disease states and immunological phenotypes. In vitro tests confirmed that a few of the cytomegalovirus-associated TCR beta chains recognize cytomegalovirus antigens. Roughly uniform sequencing depth across donors was assumed in presence/absence analyses, although this assumption may not hold. A later analysis found that HLA-associated TCR beta chains were more clonally expanded and had lower generation probabilities than equally common non-associated chains. A further reported finding was that TCR beta sequences accurately predicted the HLA-A and HLA-B alleles for most subjects in the first cohort. In both the original and validation cohorts, the classifier was reported to diagnose cytomegalovirus status with high specificity and sensitivity. At a false discovery rate of 0.05, a later analysis linked around 15,000 TCR beta sequences to specific HLA alleles. Approximately 18 rarely observed V segments, including chromosome 9 orphons, were excluded from the earlier analysis of 550 to 700 of the donors because counts were too low. The study gave a list of 150 to 200 TCR beta chains associated with cytomegalovirus. In an earlier analysis of several hundred of the donors, most TCR beta V segments were observed in productive rearrangements about 87% or about 30% of the time, broadly matching IMGT annotations. Linkage disequilibrium might explain the correlated functional status among segregating V segments, but an unknown experimental factor could not be ruled out. When HLA alleles, especially DR and DQ, strongly co-occurred, TCR associations were difficult to assign to individual alleles. Only TCR beta chains were sequenced in this cohort, and the absence of alpha or paired-chain data limited detectable features. In a later analysis, several top co-occurrence clusters were reported to appear linked to parvovirus B19, influenza, CMV and Epstein-Barr virus. For the cohort, immune exposure information was limited to CMV serostatus.

On this clone itself: This clone's antigen is unknown. Qualities for individual bases were not recorded, and no much larger clone is one base off.

A distance of 11 bases separates the germline ends of V and J, which lose 5 bases and 2 bases respectively. CDR1 SGHTA and CDR2 FQGNSA were looked up in the germline V gene. From the cysteine through the phenylalanine, the CDR3 covers 14 amino acids. Kept here is only the CDR3 DNA, which spans 42 bases and is read in frame from base 1. The cohort consisted of more than 650 healthy bone marrow donors. Cohort members were all nominally healthy when sampled, although unrecorded immune exposures were likely present. The donor was CMV seronegative and was included in the group of around 320 seronegative cohort members. Each donor provided a peripheral blood sample, and peripheral blood mononuclear cells were used for TCR beta sequencing. Genomic DNA was extracted from the blood cell samples with the Qiagen DNeasy Blood Extraction Kit. Receptors were amplified or captured by the immunoSEQ multiplex PCR assay. For the multiplex PCR, a mixture combining 60 forward primers for TCR Vbeta segments and 13 reverse primers for TCR Jbeta segments was used. The CDR3 region of rearranged TCR beta genes was amplified from genomic DNA with a multiplex PCR assay. On the Illumina HiSeq System, the amplified TCR beta libraries were sequenced as 87-base-pair reads. Per the source publication's procedure: A later analysis tallied 75 million to 85 million unique TCR beta chains across the 700 or so repertoires, and approximately 12 million of those chains were shared by two or more donors. Raw reads were error-corrected and collapsed into unique sequences with a nearest-neighbor algorithm that merged closely related sequences to remove PCR and sequencing errors. CDR3 sequences were aligned to IMGT reference sequences to assign V, D and J gene segments. Each retained sequence needed at least a six-nucleotide match to both a V gene segment and a J gene segment. A rearrangement was called productive if the CDR3 had no stop codons and remained in frame with V and J, and every other rearrangement was called non-productive. Following IMGT convention, CDR3 was defined as the stretch from the second conserved V-encoded cysteine up to the conserved J-encoded phenylalanine. Sequences without an unambiguous match to a single V gene segment were excluded from the earlier analysis of almost 600 of the donors. In an earlier analysis of 450 to 700 of the donors, V segments were called functional above 56.7% productive rearrangements and were called segregating when the between-donor standard deviation exceeded 5%. To diagnose cytomegalovirus status from the catalog of TCR beta chain sequences, a statistical classification framework was built. A later analysis assigned V and J genes by comparing TCR nucleotide sequences with IMGT/GENE-DB human TR gene sequences. Using the TCRdist pipeline, a later analysis assigned CDR3 sequences along with most-parsimonious VDJ recombination scenarios. A later analysis defined each TCR beta chain by its CDR3 amino acid sequence plus V-gene family, and excluded reads lacking a unique V-gene family. As a way to deal with suspected cross-contamination and a sequencing artifact, a later analysis dropped 640 or so nucleotide sequences that were highly shared and had low generation probability. In a later analysis, a clonal expansion index for each public chain was calculated from normalized within-repertoire ranks of inferred template counts. A later analysis computed generation probabilities with a VDJ recombination model fitted to out-of-frame rearrangements, and checked the results against IGoR. A later analysis scored TCR-TCR, TCR-HLA and TCR-CMV co-occurrence with hypergeometric tests, applying a repertoire-size bias correction to TCR pairs. In a later analysis, false discovery rates were estimated by permuting HLA or CMV assignments 20 times. In a later analysis, co-occurring TCRs were grouped with DBSCAN, and TCRdist sequence similarity was added when clustering was performed within HLA-allele-positive subsets. Co-occurrence clustering excluded repertoires with fewer than 30,000 or more than 120,000 public chains, plus five with anomalous nucleotide sharing. The immuneACCESS repertoire file appears here via TCRdb, limited to in-frame rearrangements. These files lack a portion of the clones; in checked studies, under half of the deficit traces to unresolved V genes, and the cause of the others is not known. V, J and clone size are taken as reported in that table, and D and trimming were inferred from the DNA itself. The sample yields under 200,000 clones; roughly 77% were counted once. The leading ten clones occupy 4.9% of the sample.

The receptor was isolated from a male donor in good health and CMV-seronegative. The sample was PBMCs. The V and J genes are TRBV7-2 and TRBJ2-3, with no reliable assignment of the D segment. DNA sequence: TGTGCCAGCAGCCGACGAGGTACCACAGATACGCAGTATTTT. Its translation reads: CASSRRGTTDTQYF.